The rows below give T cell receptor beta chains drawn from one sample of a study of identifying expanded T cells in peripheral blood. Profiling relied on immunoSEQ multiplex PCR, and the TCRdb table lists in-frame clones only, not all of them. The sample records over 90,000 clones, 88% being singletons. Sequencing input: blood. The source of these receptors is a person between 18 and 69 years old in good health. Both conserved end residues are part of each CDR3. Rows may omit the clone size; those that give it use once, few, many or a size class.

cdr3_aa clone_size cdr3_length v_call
CAWSVETGQETQYF few 14 TRBV30
CASSKFGLAGDLGEQYF NA 17 TRBV21-1
CSVEDWTRVYNEQFF NA 15 TRBV29-1
CASFGTVNTEAFF NA 13 TRBV5-1
CASTTHRGTYEQYF NA 14 TRBV2
CASSLGLAGRYEQYF NA 15 TRBV4-3
CASSFRVIGANVLTF once 15 TRBV13
CASITNRGGMNTEAFF NA 16 TRBV11-2
CASSLGTNSPLHF few 13 TRBV7-9
CASSVGGTSGNEQFF few 15 TRBV9
CASSSILRLASNEQFF NA 16 TRBV19
CASSAQGGFAEAFF NA 14 TRBV4-3
CASSETGSSYNEQFF NA 15 TRBV19
CASRRPGHTEAFF NA 13 TRBV6-5
CASSIGRKLTDTQYF NA 15 TRBV19
CASRLQGRQPQHF NA 13 TRBV2
CASSQLSGRASGQYF NA 15 TRBV14
CASSGSSGNQPQHF NA 14 TRBV19
CASSMRLSGEQFF NA 13 TRBV19
CASSLGIGNEQFF NA 13 TRBV7-2
CASSYRGGTEAFF NA 13 TRBV6-5
CASSPGTGRLYEQYF NA 15 TRBV13
CASRGNRAYGYTF NA 13 TRBV2
CASSVGLSTDTQYF NA 14 TRBV9
CASSLGLAPGELFF NA 14 TRBV5-4
CASSYGRSSTDTQYF NA 15 TRBV6-5
CASSYGQGSGGELFF NA 15 TRBV6-6
CASSSRPNYGYTF NA 13 TRBV7-8
CASSSTGESSPLHF few 14 TRBV5-1
CASSLGTASNQPQHF NA 15 TRBV7-9
CASSYKFGAQPQHF NA 14 TRBV6-5
CASSQVGGRHETQYF few 15 TRBV4-1
CASSLKGQGANQPQHF NA 16 TRBV7-2
CASSAIRGFLGTEAFF NA 16 TRBV27
CASSQYWTGTDIEQYF NA 16 TRBV4-1
CASGLEVRINTGELFF NA 16 TRBV12-5
CASSFIGTSNYGYTF NA 15 TRBV5-1
CASSLSGQLEQYF once 13 TRBV5-1
CASSVGGQNNSPLHF NA 15 TRBV9
CASRGGGSSYNEQFF NA 15 TRBV5-4
CASSLQRGRFNYGYTF once 16 TRBV5-4
CASSPLQGKDTEAFF NA 15 TRBV9
CASSIPPGELFF NA 12 TRBV2
CASSTGQGIINEQFF NA 15 TRBV5-1